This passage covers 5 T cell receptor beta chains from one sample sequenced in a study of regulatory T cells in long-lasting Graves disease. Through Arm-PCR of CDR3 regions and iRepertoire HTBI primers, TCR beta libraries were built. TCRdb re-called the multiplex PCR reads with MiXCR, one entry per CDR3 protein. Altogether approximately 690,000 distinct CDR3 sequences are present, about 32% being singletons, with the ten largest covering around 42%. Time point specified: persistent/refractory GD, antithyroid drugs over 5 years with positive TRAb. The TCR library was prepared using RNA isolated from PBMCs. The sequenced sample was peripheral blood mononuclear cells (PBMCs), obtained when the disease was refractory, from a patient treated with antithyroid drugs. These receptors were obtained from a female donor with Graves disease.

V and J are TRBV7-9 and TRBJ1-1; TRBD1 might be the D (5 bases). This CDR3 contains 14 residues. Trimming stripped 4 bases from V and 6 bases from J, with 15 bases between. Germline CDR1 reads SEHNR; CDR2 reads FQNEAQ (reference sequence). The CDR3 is CASSSFDRRPEAFF. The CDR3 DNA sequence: TGTGCCAGCAGCTCTTTCGACAGAAGGCCTGAAGCTTTCTTT.

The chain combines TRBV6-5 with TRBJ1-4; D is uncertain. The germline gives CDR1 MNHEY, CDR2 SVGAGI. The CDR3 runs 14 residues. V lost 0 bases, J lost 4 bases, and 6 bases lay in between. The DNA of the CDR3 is TGTGCCAGCAGTTACTCCCAGATTAATGAAAAACTGTTTTTT. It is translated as CASSYSQINEKLFF.

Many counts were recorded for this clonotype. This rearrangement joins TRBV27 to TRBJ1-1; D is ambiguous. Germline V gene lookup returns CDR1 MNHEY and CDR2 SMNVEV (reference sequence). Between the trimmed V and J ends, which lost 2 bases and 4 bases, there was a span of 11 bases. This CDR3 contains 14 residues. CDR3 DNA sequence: TGTGCCAGCAGTTTAGGGGAGACGGGCACTGAAGCTTTCTTT. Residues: CASSLGETGTEAFF.

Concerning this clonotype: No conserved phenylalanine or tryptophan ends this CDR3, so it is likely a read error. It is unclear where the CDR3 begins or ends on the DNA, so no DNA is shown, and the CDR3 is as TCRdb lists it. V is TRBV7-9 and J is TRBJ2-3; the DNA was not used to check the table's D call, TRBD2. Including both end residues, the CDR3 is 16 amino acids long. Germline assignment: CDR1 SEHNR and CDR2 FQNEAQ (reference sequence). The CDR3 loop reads CASSPGSAGEPETQYS.

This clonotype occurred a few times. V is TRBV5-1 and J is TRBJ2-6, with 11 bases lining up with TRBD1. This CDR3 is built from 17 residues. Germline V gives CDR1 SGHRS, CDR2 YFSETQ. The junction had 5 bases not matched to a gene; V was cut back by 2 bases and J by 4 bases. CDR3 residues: CASSLGQGARGANVLTF. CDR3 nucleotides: TGCGCCAGCAGCTTAGGACAGGGGGCGCGAGGGGCCAACGTCCTGACTTTC. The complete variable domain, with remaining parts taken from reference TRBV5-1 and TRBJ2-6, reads KAGVTQTPRYLIKTRGQQVTLSCSPISGHRSVSWYQQTPGQGLQFLFEYFSETQRNKGNFPGRFSGRQFSNSRSEMNVSTLELGDSALYLCASSLGQGARGANVLTFGAGSRLTVL.